Presented here are 5 T cell receptor delta chains from one specimen sequenced in a study of γδ T cells in repeated Plasmodium falciparum infection. TCRdb ran CATT on the multiplex PCR reads. The profile shows tens of thousands of delta-chain clones, approximately 1.4% of them singletons. Bulk repertoires came from Vgamma9/Vdelta2+ or Vdelta2-negative gammadelta T cells flow-sorted from PBMC. Sequences were obtained from gamma-delta T cells from blood. These receptors all stem from a pool of human donors (malaria-infected and uninfected, not separated).

In its sample, this clone was seen a few times. The translation of this DNA and the TCRdb protein of a much larger clone differ at residue 20, probably owing to a read error; the protein shown here is translated from the DNA. This chain links TRDV1 with TRDJ1; 12 bases align to TRDD3. No J gene was available from TCRdb, and it was assigned here by a germline match of the DNA. Germline CDR1 is TSWWSYY and CDR2 is QGS. This CDR3 spans 23 amino acids. The CDR3, as DNA: TGTGCTCTTGGGGCTCGGCCTCTTCCTAATAGTCTGGGGGATACGGGTTATACCGATGAACTCATCTTT. Translating it yields CALGARPLPNSLGDTGYTDELIF.

By its share, this clone is medium-sized. The chain links TRDV2 to TRDJ3, with 7 bases identical to TRDD3. J gave up 0 bases and V 3 bases, and 22 bases lay outside the gene matches. This CDR3 contains 23 residues. Germline-derived CDR1 and CDR2 are GEAIGNYY and EKD. DNA for the CDR3: TGTGCCTGTGACCTGCCCGTTGGTGGGGGACGATACCCCAGCTCCTGGGACACCCGACAGATGTTTTTC. Translating gives CACDLPVGGGRYPSSWDTRQMFF.

As for this clone: A far larger clone is off by one base, so a read error is likely. Within the sample, other DNA sequences also encode this same CDR3. The chain joins TRDV2 to TRDJ1, with D maybe TRDD3 (5 bases). TCRdb carries no J gene annotation; the J gene was assigned here by matching the DNA with germline. Trimming left V 2 bases short and J 3 bases short, with 18 bases between. CDR1 is GEAIGNYY and CDR2 is EKD in the germline V gene. This CDR3 has 16 amino acids. The CDR3 DNA reads TGTGCCTGTGACAGTAAAGGGGACACGCTACCCGATAAACTCATCTTT. Residues: CACDSKGDTLPDKLIF.

As to this clone: This likely traces to a read error, being one base from a far larger clone. The sample carries other DNA sequences with the same CDR3. This chain connects TRDV1 to TRDJ2; TRDD3 aligns across 8 bases. J lost 2 bases, V lost 9 bases, and 11 bases had no gene match. Germline loops: CDR1 TSWWSYY, CDR2 QGS. This CDR3 is 16 amino acids long. This chain's CDR3 is CALKTGGDTLTAQLFF. The CDR3 DNA reads TGTGCTCTCAAGACGGGTGGGGATACATTGACAGCACAACTCTTCTTT.

In its sample, this clone was seen a few times. This DNA's translation and the protein TCRdb lists, from a much larger clone, do not match at residue 6, likely due to a read error; the protein shown is translated from the DNA. The rearrangement links TRDV1 to TRDJ1; 9 bases map to TRDD3. Assignment of the J gene here rests on matching the DNA to germline, because TCRdb gives none. CDR3 length: 19 residues. Germline CDR1 and CDR2: TSWWSYY and QGS. The V segment lost 1 base and the J segment 0 bases; nucleotides outside the gene matches: 12. CDR3 coding DNA: TGTGCTCTTGGGGAACCCAACCTACTGGGGGACCTGTACACCGATAAACTCATCTTT. Protein: CALGEPNLLGDLYTDKLIF.